This passage covers 7 T cell receptor beta chains from one sample sequenced in a study of technical replicates of blood from four donors. Sequenced by immunoSEQ multiplex PCR; TCRdb stores in-frame clones only, minus some. The profile covers 60,000 to 85,000 clones, with approximately 94% appearing a single time and approximately 0.4% taken by the ten largest. What was sequenced was T cells isolated from PBMCs. The receptors were gathered from a human donor in good health.

This chain uses TRBV4-1 with TRBJ2-7, with 7 bases that match TRBD2. The V segment lost 4 bases and the J segment 6 bases; nucleotides outside the gene matches: 3. Germline assignment: CDR1 MGHRA and CDR2 YSYEKL. The CDR3 has 12 residues. The CDR3 reads CASSLGLGEQYF. For the CDR3, the DNA is TGCGCCAGCAGCCTCGGACTAGGCGAGCAGTACTTC.

The chain couples TRBV9 to TRBJ2-1; 12 bases match TRBD2. The CDR3 consists of 18 residues. The trim removed 0 bases at V and 0 bases at J, leaving 4 bases unmatched. Germline V gives CDR1 SGDLS, CDR2 YYNGEE. The CDR3 DNA is TGTGCCAGCAGCGTAGGGAGGACTAGCGGGGCCTCCTACAATGAGCAGTTCTTC. This translates into CASSVGRTSGASYNEQFF.

V and J are TRBV6-1 and TRBJ2-5, with D possibly being TRBD1 (5 bases). The CDR3 spans 13 residues. The germline gives CDR1 MNHNS, CDR2 SASEGT. Trimming pared 6 bases from V and 1 base from J, leaving 9 bases between. CDR3 DNA sequence: TGTGCCAGCAGGCAGGGCTTCCAAGAGACCCAGTACTTC. Translation: CASRQGFQETQYF.

The chain joins TRBV9 to TRBJ1-2; D uncertain. The V end lost 4 bases, the J end lost 6 bases, and 13 bases lay between the germline ends. Per germline, CDR1 SGDLS and CDR2 YYNGEE. This CDR3 comprises 13 residues. The CDR3 bases are TGTGCCAGCAGCCCTGTGCGGAACGATGGCTACACCTTC. Translating it yields CASSPVRNDGYTF. The entire variable domain, with the rest obtained from reference TRBV9 and TRBJ1-2, is as follows: DSGVTQTPKHLITATGQRVTLRCSPRSGDLSVYWYQQSLDQGLQFLIQYYNGEERAKGNILERFSAQQFPDLHSELNLSSLELGDSALYFCASSPVRNDGYTFGSGTRLTVV.

V gene TRBV7-2 combines with J gene TRBJ2-1; 9 positions match TRBD1. With 3 bases clipped from V and 2 bases from J, the junction kept 5 bases outside the gene matches. The CDR3 contains 16 residues. Germline V CDR1 and CDR2: SGHTA, FQGNSA. CDR3 in amino acids: CASSLGQGSTYNEQFF. The CDR3 DNA is TGTGCCAGCAGCTTGGGACAGGGATCAACCTACAATGAGCAGTTCTTC.

The chain links TRBV25-1 to TRBJ2-2; TRBD2 might be the D (6 bases). With 2 bases removed from V and 2 bases from J, the gap between germline ends came to 15 bases. Looked up from germline, CDR1 is MGHDK and CDR2 is SYGVNS. The CDR3 is made up of 17 amino acids. This CDR3 reads CASSEPAGTPNTGELFF. CDR3 coding DNA: TGTGCCAGCAGTGAACCCGCCGGGACTCCTAACACCGGGGAGCTGTTTTTT.

The V and J genes are TRBV28 and TRBJ1-2, with TRBD1 identical over 10 bases. V was clipped by 7 bases and J by 5 bases; unmatched bases: 7. The CDR3 spans 14 residues. CDR1 and CDR2 from the germline V gene are MDHEN and SYDVKM. The CDR3 loop is CASIVTGGRYGYTF. The CDR3 DNA is TGTGCCAGCATTGTGACAGGGGGCCGGTATGGCTACACCTTC.